Sequencing of this T cell receptor (beta chain) was carried out in a study of long-term antiretroviral therapy in people with HIV. Whole-study results and caveats: Repertoires in HIV (unlike those of controls) had narrower CDR3 length ranges. The study lacked data on ART adherence, viral resistance or therapy changes. Diversity increased after ART yet remained lower than in transplant donor controls.

Samples were assayed with immunoSEQ v3.0 at survey level. Some clones are missing from TCRdb's copy, which holds only in-frame ones; the method was immunoSEQ multiplex PCR. The sample has more than 10,000 clones, approximately 80% seen once. With regard to this clone: Its specificity is not known.

This sequence was found in a woman aged 40-49 years with HIV. Sequences were derived from unsorted PBMCs, sampled 0.5 years before starting antiretroviral therapy.

The CDR3 coding sequence is TGCGCCAGCAGCTGGAATGGGGCATCATCTGGAAACACCATATATTTT. Translation: CASSWNGASSGNTIYF. V usage is TRBV5-1 and J usage is TRBJ1-3, with a tentative D call TRBD1 (5 bases). The CDR3 extends over 16 amino acids. Between the trimmed V and J ends, which lost 3 bases and 1 base, there was a span of 14 bases. Germline lookup yields CDR1 SGHRS and CDR2 YFSETQ.